These 27 T cell receptor beta chains were sequenced from one sample in a study of identical twins. TCRdb reanalysed the 5' RACE reads using MiXCR and keeps one entry per CDR3 protein. Of roughly 350,000 distinct CDR3 sequences detected, approximately 13% appear once; the ten largest clones hold roughly 7.8%. The same sample was also studied in work on yellow fever vaccine responses in identical twins.

Sample: CD8+ T cells sorted from blood. The source of these receptors is a woman younger than 30 in good health.

This clonotype was seen a few times. The chain employs TRBV4-2 and TRBJ2-1; a weak D match, TRBD2 (5 bases). CDR3 length: 16 amino acids. The V gene's germline CDR1 is LGHNA and CDR2 YNFKEQ. Trimming pared 0 bases from V and 0 bases from J, leaving 9 bases between. The DNA of the CDR3 is TGTGCCAGCAGCCAAGACGAAGGGAGCTCCTACAATGAGCAGTTCTTC. This translates into CASSQDEGSSYNEQFF.

In its sample, this clonotype was seen many times. The chain carries TRBV12-3 or TRBV12-4 and TRBJ2-1; the D call may be TRBD1 or TRBD2 (6 bases each). V was pared by 6 bases and J by 9 bases, with 15 bases between. The CDR3 is made up of 13 amino acids. The CDR3 sequence is CASSEGGLVEQFF. In DNA form, the CDR3 reads TGTGCCAGCAGCGAGGGGGGATTGGTTGAGCAGTTCTTC.

The chain recombines TRBV7-8 with TRBJ2-3; D is uncertain. Trimming took 1 base from V and 3 from J, leaving 11 bases between them. Germline V gene sequence: CDR1 SGHVS, CDR2 FQNEAQ. This CDR3 region has 15 residues. The CDR3 DNA is TGTGCCAGCAGCTTAGGATCCGGCCTAACAGATACGCAGTATTTT. Its translation is CASSLGSGLTDTQYF.

In its sample, this clonotype was seen a few times. This sequence joins TRBV7-6 and TRBJ1-1; tentative D call: TRBD1 (5 bases). Germline V CDR1 and CDR2: SGHVS, FNYEAQ. V lost 1 base and J lost 3, with 18 bases in between. This CDR3 spans 17 amino acids. The CDR3, as DNA: TGTGCCAGCAGCTTAGGTCAGGGATGGGGCACCGACACTGAAGCTTTCTTT. Amino acids: CASSLGQGWGTDTEAFF. The entire variable domain, with the rest obtained from reference TRBV7-6 and TRBJ1-1, is as follows: GAGVSQSPRYKVTKRGQDVALRCDPISGHVSLYWYRQALGQGPEFLTYFNYEAQQDKSGLPNDRFSAERPEGSISTLTIQRTEQRDSAMYRCASSLGQGWGTDTEAFFGQGTRLTVV.

The sample holds a few counts of this clonotype. The rearrangement joins TRBV20-1 to TRBJ1-5; 7 positions match TRBD1. Germline assignment: CDR1 DFQATT and CDR2 SNEGSKA (reference sequence). The V gene end was trimmed by 2 bases and the J gene end by 5 bases; junction bases not matched to a gene: 9. The CDR3 extends over 15 amino acids. The CDR3 region is CSARPIGTDHQPQHF. The CDR3 DNA follows: TGCAGTGCTAGACCCATCGGGACAGACCATCAGCCCCAGCATTTT.

The V gene is TRBV2, the J gene TRBJ1-2; D may be TRBD1 (6 bases). This CDR3 is 13 amino acids long. From germline, CDR1 is SNHLY and CDR2 FYNNEI. V dropped 10 bases and J dropped 6 bases, with 18 bases sitting between them. As DNA, the CDR3 is TGTGCCACCCATCCTCCGGGACAAGATGGCTACACCTTC. It specifies CATHPPGQDGYTF.

The V call is TRBV29-1, the J call TRBJ2-3; 10 bases are shared with TRBD2. The CDR3 extends over 18 amino acids. With 0 bases clipped from V and 6 bases from J, the junction kept 15 bases outside the gene matches. Germline V gives CDR1 SQVTM, CDR2 ANQGSEA. The CDR3 region is CSVEDRYGGSGGADTQYF. CDR3 nucleotide sequence: TGCAGCGTTGAAGATCGGTACGGAGGGAGCGGGGGGGCGGATACGCAGTATTTT.

The sample holds a few counts of this clonotype. The chain uses TRBV7-8 and TRBJ2-1, with no clear D. CDR3 length equals 15 residues. V gave up 5 bases and J gave up 5 bases, with 16 bases separating them. Germline loops: CDR1 SGHVS, CDR2 FQNEAQ. The CDR3: CASSPPGTNDNEQFF. The CDR3 DNA is TGTGCCAGCAGCCCCCCAGGTACAAACGACAATGAGCAGTTCTTC.

In nucleotides, the CDR3 is TGTGCCAGCAGCCCAAGGACAGCCTCTCCCGGCGAGCAGTACTTC. Protein sequence: CASSPRTASPGEQYF. V usage is TRBV27 and J usage is TRBJ2-7, with a weak D call TRBD1 (6 bases). Per the germline V gene, CDR1 is MNHEY and CDR2 is SMNVEV (reference sequence). CDR3 size: 15 residues. The V end was cut by 6 bases, the J end by 6 bases, with 21 bases between.

This clonotype came up a few times. The V and J genes are TRBV20-1 and TRBJ2-1; D gene uncertain. V lost 4 bases and J lost 3, with 19 bases in between. Germline V gene data show CDR1 as DFQATT and CDR2 as SNEGSKA (reference sequence). The CDR3 extends over 16 amino acids. The CDR3 DNA sequence: TGCAGTGCTATCCCGCTAGATGAGGTAGTCTACAATGAGCAGTTCTTC. Amino acids: CSAIPLDEVVYNEQFF.

This chain joins TRBV28 and TRBJ1-5; tentatively, D is TRBD1 (5 bases). The germline V and J ends were trimmed by 8 bases and 0 bases, with 14 bases remaining between them. The CDR3 runs to 15 residues. Germline lookup yields CDR1 MDHEN and CDR2 SYDVKM. CDR3 sequence (DNA): TGTGCCAGCCAGGACACGGGACTTAGCAATCAGCCCCAGCATTTT. Its translation: CASQDTGLSNQPQHF.

The V and J genes are TRBV24-1 and TRBJ2-5; possibly TRBD2 for D (6 bases). CDR1 KGHDR and CDR2 SFDVKD come from the germline V gene. The CDR3 has 13 residues. The V end lost 4 bases, the J end lost 5 bases, and 10 bases lay between the germline ends. The CDR3 loop is CATSERGRETQYF. The CDR3 DNA reads as TGTGCCACCAGTGAGCGGGGAAGGGAGACCCAGTACTTC.

The CDR3 DNA follows: TGTGCCAGCAGCCTCATAGCTTACAGGGGATACAATGAGCAGTTCTTC. It specifies CASSLIAYRGYNEQFF. The chain joins TRBV3-1 to TRBJ2-1; TRBD1 matches 7 bases. Germline CDR1 and CDR2: LGHDT and YNNKEL (reference sequence). V shed 4 bases and J 4 bases; nucleotides not matched to a gene: 10. This CDR3 spans 16 amino acids.

This clonotype was detected a few times. The V call is TRBV12-3 or TRBV12-4, the J call TRBJ2-5, with 11 bases matching TRBD2. The CDR3 sequence is 15 residues long. Losses at the gene ends were 2 bases for V and 5 bases for J; bases not matched to a gene: 4. This chain's CDR3 is CASSLPSGGPETQYF. Here the CDR3 DNA reads TGTGCCAGCAGTTTACCTAGCGGGGGGCCGGAGACCCAGTACTTC.

The chain links TRBV12-3 or TRBV12-4 to TRBJ1-1; the D is unclear. Between the trimmed V and J ends, which lost 8 bases and 1 base, there was a span of 17 bases. This CDR3 region has 15 residues. This CDR3 reads CASDRAGSGNTEAFF. As DNA, the CDR3 is TGTGCCAGCGACCGAGCAGGATCAGGGAACACTGAAGCTTTCTTT.

This clonotype has just a few counts. The DNA for the CDR3 is TGTGCCAGCAGCCAAGCCCGGTCGGCTTTCTTT. Its protein product is CASSQARSAFF. The J gene is TRBJ1-1, the V gene TRBV2; D remains unclear. This CDR3 is 11 amino acids long. The germline V gene has CDR1 SNHLY and CDR2 FYNNEI. Trimming took 6 bases from V and 11 from J, leaving 13 bases between them.

The rearrangement joins TRBV28 to TRBJ1-2; D is possibly TRBD1 (6 bases). The germline V and J ends were trimmed by 3 bases and 8 bases, with 19 bases remaining between them. Germline assignment: CDR1 MDHEN and CDR2 SYDVKM. The CDR3 runs 15 residues. This CDR3 reads CASSFWDGGLGGYTF. The CDR3 nucleotides read TGTGCCAGCAGTTTCTGGGACGGGGGGCTCGGAGGCTACACCTTC.

Many counts were recorded for this clonotype. This chain uses TRBV6-4 with TRBJ2-1; 10 bases map to TRBD2. Germline trimming cut 4 bases from V and 5 bases from J; bases unmatched to any gene: 5. The CDR3 totals 15 residues. Looked up from germline, CDR1 is MRHNA and CDR2 is SNTAGT. The CDR3 loop is CASSASGGGHNEQFF. CDR3 DNA: TGTGCCAGCAGTGCGAGCGGGGGGGGGCACAATGAGCAGTTCTTC.

The V gene is TRBV11-1, the J gene TRBJ2-1; D remains ambiguous. The CDR3 has 18 amino acids. V gave up 3 bases and J gave up 0 bases, with 18 bases separating them. The germline gives CDR1 SGHAT, CDR2 FQDESV (reference sequence). The CDR3 spells CASSLVGNPQSSYNEQFF. In nucleotides, the CDR3 is TGTGCCAGCAGCTTGGTCGGAAACCCGCAGAGCTCCTACAATGAGCAGTTCTTC.

In its sample, this clonotype was seen a few times. The gene calls are TRBV7-6 and TRBJ2-3; D perhaps matches TRBD1 (6 bases). Between the trimmed V and J ends, which lost 5 bases and 1 base, there was a span of 10 bases. The CDR3 is 14 residues long. Germline V gives CDR1 SGHVS, CDR2 FNYEAQ. For the CDR3, the DNA is TGTGCCAGCAGCCAGGGACACCGCACAGATACGCAGTATTTT. Its translation: CASSQGHRTDTQYF.

V usage is TRBV9 and J usage is TRBJ2-7; 7 positions match TRBD1. V lost 0 bases, J lost 3 bases, and 9 bases stayed unmatched. CDR3 length equals 16 residues. Germline values: CDR1 SGDLS, CDR2 YYNGEE. CDR3 protein: CASSVEGGQAGYEQYF. The CDR3 DNA reads as TGTGCCAGCAGCGTAGAAGGAGGACAGGCTGGCTACGAGCAGTACTTC.

The chain has TRBV28 and TRBJ1-6; 9 bases are a match to TRBD1. The CDR3 covers 14 residues. Germline V gene sequence: CDR1 MDHEN, CDR2 SYDVKM. The V and J ends lost 6 bases and 7 bases, in that order; junction bases with no gene match: 4. Written as DNA, the CDR3 is TGTGCCAGCAGCAGGGACAGGGTAAATTCACCCCTCCACTTT. It is translated as CASSRDRVNSPLHF.

The rearrangement links TRBV29-1 to TRBJ1-1; TRBD1 is a possible D gene (6 bases). Germline assignment: CDR1 SQVTM and CDR2 ANQGSEA. The CDR3 contains 12 residues. Trimming took off 5 bases at V and 1 base at J, with 8 bases between the two ends. CDR3 protein: CSVNRENTEAFF. The CDR3 nucleotides read TGCAGCGTTAACAGGGAGAACACTGAAGCTTTCTTT.

This clonotype was detected only a few times. The chain joins TRBV6-1 to TRBJ1-1; D might be TRBD1 (6 bases). Germline V gene data show CDR1 as MNHNS and CDR2 as SASEGT. The CDR3 loop spans 14 amino acids. V lost 6 bases and J lost 3, with 14 bases in between. For the CDR3, the DNA is TGTGCCAGCAGGGAGGGGGTTTGGGACACTGAAGCTTTCTTT. This gives the protein CASREGVWDTEAFF.

The chain recombines TRBV20-1 with TRBJ1-5; 10 bases match TRBD1. The germline V gene has CDR1 DFQATT and CDR2 SNEGSKA (reference sequence). Trimming cost V 6 bases and J 7 bases; bases outside gene matches: 12. CDR3 size: 15 residues. The CDR3 nucleotides are TGCAGTGCCTCCTCCGGGACAGGGGATTACCAGCCCCAGCATTTT. It yields the protein CSASSGTGDYQPQHF.

This clonotype has at least ten counts. This rearrangement joins TRBV7-8 to TRBJ2-1; D is tentatively TRBD1 or TRBD2 (6 bases each). The CDR3 totals 14 residues. The germline V gene has CDR1 SGHVS and CDR2 FQNEAQ. V dropped 5 bases and J dropped 7 bases, with 15 bases sitting between them. In DNA form, the CDR3 reads TGTGCCAGCAGCGTAAACGGGGGCTGGAATGAGCAGTTCTTC. This codes for CASSVNGGWNEQFF.

This chain joins TRBV27 and TRBJ2-3; 13 positions match TRBD2. In germline, CDR1 is MNHEY, CDR2 SMNVEV (reference sequence). The V segment lost 5 bases and the J segment 2 bases; nucleotides outside the gene matches: 7. This CDR3 region has 17 residues. CDR3 protein: CASSPLTSGGPTDTQYF. The CDR3 DNA is TGTGCCAGCAGTCCCCTGACTAGCGGGGGGCCCACAGATACGCAGTATTTT.